One sample yielded the 10 T cell receptor beta chains listed below, sequenced in a study of shared clonotypes between healthy human individuals. Sequencing was performed with immunoSEQ multiplex PCR; in TCRdb, only in-frame clones are kept and a portion is missing. The table includes more than 2 million clones, more than 90% detected once. The sample was naive CD4+ T cells sorted from blood. Subset described: CD45RA+ positively selected. The receptors shown here come from a man between 18 and 35 years old in good health.

Remarks on this clone: The sample contains more than one DNA sequence encoding this CDR3. V gene TRBV2 combines with J gene TRBJ1-5; D is possibly TRBD1 (5 bases). Per germline, CDR1 SNHLY and CDR2 FYNNEI. This CDR3 is built from 14 residues. The V and J ends lost 3 bases and 2 bases respectively, with 8 bases between them. In DNA, the CDR3 is TGTGCCAGCAGTGAGAGAGGGGGCAATCAGCCCCAGCATTTT. Amino acids: CASSERGGNQPQHF.

V is TRBV7-6 and J is TRBJ1-1; perhaps TRBD1 as D (5 bases). CDR1 and CDR2 from the germline V gene are SGHVS and FNYEAQ. The CDR3 loop spans 15 amino acids. V shed 5 bases and J shed 4 bases, with 17 bases lying between them. CDR3 DNA: TGTGCCAGCAGCCCTGGGACCGCTCGAGTCACTGAAGCTTTCTTT. Its protein product is CASSPGTARVTEAFF.

This chain connects TRBV6-1 to TRBJ1-6; TRBD1 aligns across 7 bases. Germline-derived CDR1 and CDR2 are MNHNS and SASEGT. Unmatched junction bases numbered 6, after V lost 5 bases and J lost 5 bases. The CDR3 sequence is 15 residues long. For the CDR3, the DNA is TGTGCCAGCAGTACCAGACAGGGAGATAATTCACCCCTCCACTTT. Encoded protein: CASSTRQGDNSPLHF.

To note about this clone: Other DNA sequences in the sample encode the same CDR3. V is TRBV5-4 and J is TRBJ2-5, with D maybe TRBD1 (5 bases). This CDR3 has 13 amino acids. V was clipped by 4 bases and J by 1 base, with 8 bases between them. From germline, CDR1 is SGHNT and CDR2 YYREEE (reference sequence). CDR3 protein: CASSPDSQETQYF. CDR3 DNA sequence: TGTGCCAGCAGCCCAGACAGCCAAGAGACCCAGTACTTC.

The CDR3 DNA is TGTGCCAGCAGCTTAAACAGGGAAGAGACCCAGTACTTC. It codes for CASSLNREETQYF. The V and J genes are TRBV7-2 and TRBJ2-5; possibly TRBD1 for D (6 bases). The V end lost 2 bases, the J end lost 3 bases, and 7 bases lay between the germline ends. The germline CDR1 and CDR2 sequences are SGHTA and FQGNSA. The CDR3 has 13 residues.

V and J are TRBV27 and TRBJ2-4; TRBD2 matches 10 bases. The germline V gene encodes CDR1 MNHEY and CDR2 SMNVEV (reference sequence). CDR3 length: 18 amino acids. The CDR3 DNA reads TGTCCCCCGGGTCCCCTACTACCAGCGGGGGGGGACAAAAACATTCAGTACTTC. This codes for CPPGPLLPAGGDKNIQYF.

This chain links TRBV6-5 with TRBJ1-2, with D tentatively TRBD1 (5 bases). Trimming left V 6 bases short and J 8 bases short, with 16 bases between. The CDR3 length is 13 residues. Germline values: CDR1 MNHEY, CDR2 SVGAGI. The DNA of the CDR3 is TGTGCCAGCAGAGCCCCCGGCACAGGAGGCTACACCTTC. Amino acids: CASRAPGTGGYTF.

J is TRBJ1-2 and V is TRBV5-6, with 9 bases identical to TRBD1. This CDR3 is 16 amino acids long. V shed 0 bases and J 2 bases; nucleotides not matched to a gene: 5. Germline assignment: CDR1 SGHDT and CDR2 YYEEEE. The CDR3 DNA follows: TGTGCCAGCAGCTTGGTGACAGGGGGTTTCAACTATGGCTACACCTTC. It is translated as CASSLVTGGFNYGYTF.

The chain joins TRBV2 to TRBJ1-1; D is undetermined. The CDR3 spans 12 residues. The germline V gene encodes CDR1 SNHLY and CDR2 FYNNEI. V was trimmed by 11 bases and J by 3 bases, leaving 13 bases between them. The CDR3 bases are TGTGCCTGGATAGGGTTGTACACTGAAGCTTTCTTT. Protein sequence: CAWIGLYTEAFF.

The gene calls are TRBV19 and TRBJ2-7; no clear D gene. The CDR3 has 17 residues. V lost 1 base and J 7 bases, leaving 23 bases between the germline ends. The germline gives CDR1 LNHDA, CDR2 SQIVND (reference sequence). The CDR3 bases are TGTGCCAGTAGTATAGGTTACTCCGAACCGACCTTGAGGGAGCAGTACTTC. Its translation is CASSIGYSEPTLREQYF.